These 2 T cell receptor beta chains share one sample of origin, sequenced in a study of post-analysis software for immune sequencing data. Study-wide results and caveats: Four or five TRBV segments (TRBV5-6, TRBV5-1 and TRBV20-1 among them) occurred more frequently in patients than in controls.

cDNA libraries for TCR beta contained unique molecular identifiers. TCRdb recomputed calls from the PCR reads with MiXCR, one row per CDR3 protein. The sample holds around 770,000 distinct CDR3 sequences, roughly 46% seen once. Their recognized antigens are unknown. The sample taken for sequencing was blood. The receptor set was obtained from a girl between 10 and 17 years old with multiple sclerosis.

With respect to this clonotype: A much larger clone lies one base from this, so it may be a read error. The chain carries TRBV24-1 and TRBJ2-1, with 12 bases lining up with TRBD2. Germline lookup yields CDR1 KGHDR and CDR2 SFDVKD. CDR3 length equals 17 residues. DNA for the CDR3: TGTGACACCAGTGACCCGACTAGCGGGAGCTCCTACAATGAGCAGTTCTTC. This codes for CDTSDPTSGSSYNEQFF.

This rearrangement joins TRBV29-1 to TRBJ1-1; 10 nucleotides match TRBD1. The germline gives CDR1 SQVTM, CDR2 ANQGSEA. This CDR3 region has 14 residues. V lost 6 bases to trimming and J lost 5 bases; unmatched junction nucleotides: 9. CDR3 in amino acids: CSVRKGDRGTEAFF. The CDR3 DNA reads TGCAGCGTGCGAAAAGGGGACAGGGGAACTGAAGCTTTCTTT.